Listed here are 17 T cell receptor beta chains from one sample, sequenced in a study of human thymus T cells. The thymus tissue came from resections taken during corrective heart surgery. The data were produced by immunoSEQ multiplex PCR, yet TCRdb's version contains in-frame clones alone and is incomplete. This table has roughly 130,000 clones, just under 95% appearing once. Material: thymus tissue. These receptors were taken from a boy under two years old with a congenital heart defect but otherwise immunologically healthy.

The V and J genes are TRBV28 and TRBJ2-2, with TRBD2 as a possible D gene (5 bases). The CDR3 is 21 residues long. V was pared by 5 bases and J by 1 base, with 29 bases between. Germline-derived CDR1 and CDR2 are MDHEN and SYDVKM. CDR3 sequence reads: CASSETTEAVRAPKNTGELFF. CDR3 nucleotide sequence: TGTGCCAGCAGTGAAACTACGGAGGCGGTACGGGCCCCGAAGAACACCGGGGAGCTGTTTTTT. Complete variable domain (other parts from reference TRBV28 and TRBJ2-2): DVKVTQSSRYLVKRTGEKVFLECVQDMDHENMFWYRQDPGLGLRLIYFSYDVKMKEKGDIPEGYSVSREKKERFSLILESASTNQTSMYLCASSETTEAVRAPKNTGELFFGEGSRLTVL.

The J gene is TRBJ2-1, the V gene TRBV30; possibly TRBD1 or TRBD2 for D (6 bases each). V was clipped by 4 bases and J by 0 bases, with 25 bases between them. Germline V gene sequence: CDR1 GTSNPN, CDR2 SVGIG (reference sequence). This CDR3 has 19 amino acids. The CDR3 protein is CAWKGGHKQTNSSYNEQFF. The CDR3 nucleotides are TGTGCCTGGAAAGGGGGGCACAAACAAACGAACAGCTCCTACAATGAGCAGTTCTTC. The whole variable domain, remainder taken from reference TRBV30 and TRBJ2-1, is SQTIHQWPATLVQPVGSPLSLECTVEGTSNPNLYWYRQAAGRGLQLLFYSVGIGQISSEVPQNLSASRPQDRQFILSSKKLLLSDSGFYLCAWKGGHKQTNSSYNEQFFGPGTRLTVL.

The chain joins TRBV6-4 to TRBJ1-5; D call uncertain. The CDR3 runs 12 residues. In germline, CDR1 is MRHNA, CDR2 SNTAGT. V lost 0 bases to trimming and J lost 7 bases, with 4 bases between them. CDR3 sequence reads: CASSDSKQPQHF. In DNA, the CDR3 is TGTGCCAGCAGTGACTCCAAACAGCCCCAGCATTTT.

The chain has TRBV10-2 and TRBJ1-2; 8 bases map to TRBD1. Germline CDR1 reads WSHSY; CDR2 reads SAAADI. V lost 2 bases, J lost 2 bases, and 7 bases stayed unmatched. CDR3 length equals 16 residues. The CDR3 coding sequence is TGCGCCAGCAGTGAGGCCCGCCAGGGGGCCAACTATGGCTACACCTTC. Amino acid sequence: CASSEARQGANYGYTF.

V usage is TRBV5-4 and J usage is TRBJ2-3, with TRBD2 identical over 14 bases. The V gene end was trimmed by 4 bases and the J gene end by 0 bases; junction bases not matched to a gene: 4. The CDR3 has 17 residues. Germline lookup yields CDR1 SGHNT and CDR2 YYREEE (reference sequence). This chain's CDR3 is CASSLRLAGGSTDTQYF. The CDR3 nucleotides read TGTGCCAGCAGCCTCAGACTAGCGGGGGGGAGCACAGATACGCAGTATTTT.

The chain couples TRBV6-5 to TRBJ1-5; no clear D gene. Deletions cut 4 bases from V and 4 bases from J, with 11 bases between. The CDR3 is 14 amino acids. Germline V gene data show CDR1 as MNHEY and CDR2 as SVGAGI. CDR3: CASSSTGKNQPQHF. For the CDR3, the DNA is TGTGCCAGCAGTTCGACGGGAAAGAATCAGCCCCAGCATTTT.

This chain uses TRBV12-1 with TRBJ1-5; the table calls TRBD1, which could not be checked here. TRBV12-1 is tagged as a pseudogene. The CDR3 contains 18 residues. CDR3 sequence reads: CASSFAMTKPGHNQPQHF. CDR3 DNA sequence: TGTGCCAGCAGCTTCGCTATGACAAAACCGGGACACAATCAGCCCCAGCATTTT.

The chain has TRBV9 and TRBJ1-3; D remains ambiguous. Germline assignment: CDR1 SGDLS and CDR2 YYNGEE. V was cut by 0 bases and J by 0 bases, with 16 bases left in between. The CDR3 has 18 amino acids. CDR3 in amino acids: CASSVGPRGTSSGNTIYF. DNA for the CDR3: TGTGCCAGCAGCGTAGGACCCCGGGGTACAAGCTCTGGAAACACCATATATTTT.

The rearrangement links TRBV11-3 to TRBJ2-1; the D is unclear. V was shortened by 4 bases and J by 14 bases, with 15 bases between the two germline ends. The CDR3 consists of 12 residues. The germline V gene encodes CDR1 SGHNT and CDR2 YENEEA. CDR3 coding DNA: TGTGCCAGCAGCTCGCTATCCAACCAGGAGTTCTTC. Protein: CASSSLSNQEFF.

The chain uses TRBV30 and TRBJ1-4, with D perhaps TRBD1 (5 bases). Germline CDR1 is GTSNPN and CDR2 is SVGIG (reference sequence). The CDR3 runs to 14 residues. V was clipped by 3 bases and J by 4 bases, with 12 bases between them. The chain's CDR3 is CAWRYGTYNEKLFF. CDR3 sequence (DNA): TGTGCCTGGAGATATGGGACCTATAATGAAAAACTGTTTTTT.

The chain couples TRBV28 to TRBJ2-2, with 9 nucleotides matching TRBD1. Germline values: CDR1 MDHEN, CDR2 SYDVKM. This CDR3 is built from 15 residues. The J segment lost 4 bases and the V segment lost 3 bases, leaving 3 bases of the junction unmatched. CDR3 loop: CASSFQDRGTGELFF. The CDR3 region has the DNA TGTGCCAGCAGTTTTCAGGACAGGGGCACCGGGGAGCTGTTTTTT.

V usage is TRBV5-1 and J usage is TRBJ1-3; 9 nucleotides line up with TRBD1. CDR1 is SGHRS, CDR2 YFSETQ, per germline. The CDR3 has 18 residues. V was pared by 0 bases and J by 0 bases, with 7 bases of the junction left unmatched. As DNA, the CDR3 is TGCGCCAGCAGCTTGGGCTGGACAGGGGACAGCTCTGGAAACACCATATATTTT. Its translation: CASSLGWTGDSSGNTIYF.

The DNA for the CDR3 is TGCGCCAGCAGCCTATACGGGGGACAGGCGAACTCACCCCTCCACTTT. It yields the protein CASSLYGGQANSPLHF. The chain links TRBV4-1 to TRBJ1-6, with TRBD1 matching over 8 bases. The V and J ends lost 4 bases and 10 bases, in that order; junction bases with no gene match: 12. The CDR3 has 16 amino acids. Per germline, CDR1 MGHRA and CDR2 YSYEKL.

The chain joins TRBV27 to TRBJ1-6, with 7 bases lining up with TRBD1. J lost 10 bases, V lost 7 bases, and 16 bases had no gene match. CDR1 MNHEY and CDR2 SMNVEV come from the germline V gene (reference sequence). The CDR3 loop spans 16 amino acids. The CDR3 loop is CASTLFSGRGRSPLHF. The DNA for the CDR3 is TGTGCCAGCACCCTTTTTTCCGGCAGGGGGAGATCACCCCTCCACTTT.

The chain joins TRBV10-3 to TRBJ1-5, with D maybe TRBD1 (6 bases). The CDR3 sequence is 14 residues long. Trimming took off 6 bases at V and 5 bases at J, with 14 bases between the two ends. Germline V lookup: CDR1 ENHRY, CDR2 SYGVKD. This CDR3 reads CAIRDQGWDQPQHF. The CDR3 DNA reads TGTGCCATCAGGGACCAGGGGTGGGATCAGCCCCAGCATTTT.

CDR3 bases: TGTGCCAGCAGCTCCCTGGGGTACTACGAGCAGTACTTC. Translated, it gives CASSSLGYYEQYF. The chain carries TRBV6-5 and TRBJ2-7; D unclear. The CDR3 is 13 amino acids. Trimming removed 6 bases at V and 3 bases at J, with 12 bases between. Per germline, CDR1 MNHEY and CDR2 SVGAGI.

The chain recombines TRBV19 with TRBJ1-5; D is possibly TRBD1 (5 bases). Between the trimmed V and J ends, which lost 5 bases and 1 base, there was a span of 9 bases. CDR1 is LNHDA, CDR2 SQIVND, per germline (reference sequence). The CDR3 runs 14 residues. The chain's CDR3 is CASSPWDSNQPQHF. Written as DNA, the CDR3 is TGTGCCAGTAGTCCTTGGGACAGCAATCAGCCCCAGCATTTT.